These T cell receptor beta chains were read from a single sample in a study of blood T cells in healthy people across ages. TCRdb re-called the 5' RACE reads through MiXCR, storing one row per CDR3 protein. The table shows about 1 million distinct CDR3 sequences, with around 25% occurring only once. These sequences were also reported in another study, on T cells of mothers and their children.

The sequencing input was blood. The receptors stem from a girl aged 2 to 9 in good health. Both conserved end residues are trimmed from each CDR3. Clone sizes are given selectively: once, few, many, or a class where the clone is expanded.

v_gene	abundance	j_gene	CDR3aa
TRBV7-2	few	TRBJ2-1	ASSVDRAAEQF
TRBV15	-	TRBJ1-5	ATQQGLSNQPQH
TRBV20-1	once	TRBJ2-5	SARYYGQGRPETQY
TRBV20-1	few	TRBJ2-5	SARSGNQETQY
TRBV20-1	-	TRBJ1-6	SASEGVFWYNSPLH
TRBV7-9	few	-	ASSLRGNENEQY
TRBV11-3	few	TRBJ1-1	ASSPGTIEAF
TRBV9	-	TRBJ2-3	ASAWGGTGDTQY
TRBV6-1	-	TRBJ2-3	ASSGIRNTDTQY
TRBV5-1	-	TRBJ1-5	ASSLGTEENQPQH
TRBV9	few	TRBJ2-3	ASSVDRDTQY
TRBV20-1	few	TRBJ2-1	SARVLTYNEQF
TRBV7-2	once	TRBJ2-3	ASSIPGTDTQY
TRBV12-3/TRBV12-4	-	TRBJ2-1	ASSRPGQPH
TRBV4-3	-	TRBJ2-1	ASSQTSGTVLNEQF
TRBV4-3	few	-	ASSLFGGGASSGNEQF
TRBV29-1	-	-	SGLSGSRFLGEQF
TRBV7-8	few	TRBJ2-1	ASSFRSSGSYNEQF
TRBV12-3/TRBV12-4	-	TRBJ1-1	ATKGGPEAF
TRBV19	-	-	ASSIEEGETQY
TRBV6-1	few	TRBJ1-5	ASSRREASNQPQH
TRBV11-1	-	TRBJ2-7	ASSRPGIPTYEQY
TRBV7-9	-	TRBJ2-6	ASSPQTGANVLT
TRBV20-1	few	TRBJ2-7	SARDRLERDYEQY
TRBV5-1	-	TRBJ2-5	ASSWGRDGKTQY
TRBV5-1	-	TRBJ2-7	ASSHPVPSPYEQY
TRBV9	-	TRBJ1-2	ASSPDRQGSYGYT
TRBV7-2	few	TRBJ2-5	ASSLLGTEETQY
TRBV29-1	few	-	SVEEGAGYNEQF
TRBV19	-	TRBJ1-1	ASSIATGVSTEAF
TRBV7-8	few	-	ASSSPQRDASNEQF
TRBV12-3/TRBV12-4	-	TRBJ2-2	ASSLAILSGELF
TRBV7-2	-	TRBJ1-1	ASSPREGREAF